Shown below are 7 T cell receptor beta chains from a single sample sequenced in a study of T cell changes during pregnancy in multiple sclerosis. Data came from immunoSEQ multiplex PCR; TCRdb stores just in-frame clones and leaves some out. The repertoire holds about 98,000 clones, with about 90% as singletons. The material was peripheral blood, obtained after pregnancy. The receptors originated from a female donor in good health, enrolled as a control in a pregnancy study.

J is TRBJ1-6 and V is TRBV2; TRBD1 matches at 10 bases. Trimming at V came to 2 bases and at J to 9 bases, leaving 10 bases not matched to a gene. The germline CDR1 and CDR2 sequences are SNHLY and FYNNEI. The length of the CDR3 is 17 residues. CDR3 sequence reads: CASSETRGGQGFSPLHF. The CDR3 bases are TGTGCCAGCAGTGAAACAAGAGGGGGACAGGGGTTTTCACCCCTCCACTTT.

The rearrangement joins TRBV6-1 to TRBJ1-1; D not resolved. The CDR3 is 15 residues long. V lost 1 base and J 2 bases, leaving 11 bases between the germline ends. Germline loops: CDR1 MNHNS, CDR2 SASEGT. The CDR3 DNA reads TGTGCCAGCAGTGAAGTCCTGGGGAGAAACACTGAAGCTTTCTTT. Encoded protein: CASSEVLGRNTEAFF.

This sequence joins TRBV9 and TRBJ1-4, with a tentative D call TRBD1 (6 bases). V lost 0 bases and J 4 bases, leaving 10 bases between the germline ends. This CDR3 is 15 amino acids long. The germline V gene encodes CDR1 SGDLS and CDR2 YYNGEE. DNA of the CDR3: TGTGCCAGCAGCGTAGCTACAGGGTATAATGAAAAACTGTTTTTT. It specifies CASSVATGYNEKLFF.

The chain has TRBV27 and TRBJ2-7, with TRBD2 matching 7 bases. V trimming: 3 bases; J trimming: 0 bases; junction bases outside the gene matches: 8. Germline lookup yields CDR1 MNHEY and CDR2 SMNVEV (reference sequence). CDR3 length equals 16 residues. The CDR3 loop reads CASSLDREALSYEQYF. CDR3 in DNA: TGTGCCAGCAGTTTGGACCGGGAGGCCCTCTCCTACGAGCAGTACTTC.

This chain uses TRBV7-2 with TRBJ2-7, with a tentative D call TRBD2 (6 bases). V was shortened by 4 bases and J by 2 bases, with 12 bases between the two germline ends. The CDR3 runs to 14 residues. The germline V gene has CDR1 SGHTA and CDR2 FQGNSA. CDR3 bases: TGTGCCAGCAGCTCGAACGGGGGTCCCTACGAGCAGTACTTC. The encoded protein is CASSSNGGPYEQYF.

V is TRBV19 and J is TRBJ2-1; 9 bases align to TRBD2. This CDR3 is built from 17 residues. V lost 4 bases and J lost 0; bases outside the gene matches: 7. Looked up from germline, CDR1 is LNHDA and CDR2 is SQIVND (reference sequence). In nucleotides, the CDR3 is TGTGCCAGTAGTAGAAGCGGGGGGTTTAGCTCCTACAATGAGCAGTTCTTC. Encoded protein: CASSRSGGFSSYNEQFF.

The V and J genes are TRBV5-1 and TRBJ2-1, with 8 bases fitting TRBD1. This CDR3 region has 14 residues. CDR1 is SGHRS, CDR2 YFSETQ, per germline. The ends lost 3 bases at V and 5 bases at J; junction bases unmatched: 4. The CDR3 protein is CASSWDRRDNEQFF. Here the CDR3 DNA reads TGCGCCAGCAGCTGGGACAGGCGGGACAATGAGCAGTTCTTC.